Listed below are T cell receptor beta chains from one sample, sequenced in a study of monozygotic twins with inflammatory bowel disease. For each CDR3 protein, TCRdb gives one entry from its re-call of the 5' RACE reads, without DNA. This table holds about 300,000 distinct CDR3 sequences. The sequenced sample was blood. Receptor source: a human donor with ulcerative colitis or Crohn's disease, or a healthy co-twin of an affected twin (not recorded which). Both conserved end residues are part of each CDR3.

j_call: TRBJ2-5
v_call: TRBV12-3/TRBV12-4
cdr3_aa: CASSLRGARDQETQYF

j_call: TRBJ2-5
v_call: TRBV20-1
cdr3_aa: CSARTDAGGGTQYF

j_call: TRBJ1-3
v_call: TRBV24-1
cdr3_aa: CATTGASGNTIYF

j_call: TRBJ2-2
v_call: TRBV29-1
cdr3_aa: CSVVGIANTGELFF

j_call: TRBJ1-1
v_call: TRBV18
cdr3_aa: CASSPTSGTEAFF

j_call: TRBJ2-1
v_call: TRBV27
cdr3_aa: CASFRTLGANNEQFF

j_call: TRBJ2-2
v_call: TRBV5-6
cdr3_aa: CASSWTRENTGELFF

j_call: TRBJ2-7
v_call: TRBV7-7
cdr3_aa: CASSFQMFEEQYF

j_call: TRBJ1-2
v_call: TRBV30
cdr3_aa: CAWSPGWDEPYGYTF

j_call: TRBJ2-7
v_call: TRBV9
cdr3_aa: CASSVRTGGGEQYF

j_call: TRBJ1-4
v_call: TRBV7-2
cdr3_aa: CASSLEGTDVEKLFF

j_call: TRBJ2-1
v_call: TRBV19
cdr3_aa: CASRGAGRSYNEQFF

j_call: TRBJ2-1
v_call: TRBV7-2
cdr3_aa: CASSLSSYNEQFF

j_call: TRBJ2-1
v_call: TRBV5-1
cdr3_aa: CASSPDLSSYNEQFF

j_call: TRBJ2-7
v_call: TRBV20-1
cdr3_aa: CSARDLQGLHEQYF

j_call: TRBJ1-2
v_call: TRBV27
cdr3_aa: CATAGHLSYGYTF

j_call: TRBJ2-2
v_call: TRBV6-5
cdr3_aa: CASSSDRGNTGELFF

j_call: TRBJ2-7
v_call: TRBV12-3/TRBV12-4
cdr3_aa: CASRRGTTYEQYF

j_call: TRBJ2-5
v_call: TRBV29-1
cdr3_aa: CSALLGQETQYF

j_call: TRBJ2-1
v_call: TRBV30
cdr3_aa: CAWSAGGHEQFF

j_call: TRBJ1-5
v_call: TRBV3-1
cdr3_aa: CASSQAGNQPQHF

j_call: TRBJ2-1
v_call: TRBV5-1
cdr3_aa: CASSLVWEGYNEQFF

j_call: TRBJ2-2
v_call: TRBV12-3/TRBV12-4
cdr3_aa: CASSSPGGASGGELFF

j_call: TRBJ2-5
v_call: TRBV18
cdr3_aa: CASSPENRGGETQYF

j_call: TRBJ2-7
v_call: TRBV10-2
cdr3_aa: CASAFAGGPREQYF

j_call: TRBJ2-1
v_call: TRBV6-1
cdr3_aa: CASTEGANSYNEQFF

j_call: TRBJ2-5
v_call: TRBV14
cdr3_aa: CASSHLDRDKETQYF

j_call: TRBJ2-1
v_call: TRBV19
cdr3_aa: CASSREGARNEQFF